What follows is one TCR beta chain and its context. Data came from immunoSEQ multiplex PCR; TCRdb stores just in-frame clones and leaves some out. The data hold 150,000 or so clones, with almost 85% observed a single time. The data were obtained in a study of blood T cell repertoires in COVID-19. Donors were grouped by their self-reported clinical history. The sequence derives from a man aged 45-65 years who had recovered from COVID-19. The sequencing sample was made of PBMCs or T cells enriched from blood (not recorded which).

The chain's CDR3 is CASDRGPGELFF. The CDR3, as DNA: TGTGCCAGTGACAGGGGCCCCGGGGAGCTGTTTTTT. The chain recombines TRBV28 with TRBJ2-2; 8 bases line up with TRBD1. The CDR3 extends over 12 amino acids. V dropped 9 bases and J dropped 6; count of bases not matched to a gene: 3. Germline V gives CDR1 MDHEN, CDR2 SYDVKM. Complete variable domain (other parts from reference TRBV28 and TRBJ2-2): DVKVTQSSRYLVKRTGEKVFLECVQDMDHENMFWYRQDPGLGLRLIYFSYDVKMKEKGDIPEGYSVSREKKERFSLILESASTNQTSMYLCASDRGPGELFFGEGSRLTVL.